This T cell receptor (beta chain) was observed in a study of shared clonotypes between healthy human individuals. Trimming shortened V by 5 bases and J by 1 base, and 17 bases separated the two germline ends. Germline CDR1 SEHNR, CDR2 FQNEAQ (reference sequence). The CDR3 contains 16 residues. Healthy adults negative for HIV, lacking recent acute infections or vaccinations, served as donors. To note about this clone: No antigen is known for it.

Overall study findings and caveats: An effect of sequencing depth on clonotype sharing among donors was expected.

Unsorted PBMC contributed roughly 300 ng DNA, tens of thousands of T cell genomes, to each replicate PCR. In the original processing: Sequence data from immunoSEQ were junction-only and lacked quality scores; consequently, filtering differed. Generated by immunoSEQ multiplex PCR, the TCRdb table keeps only in-frame clones and is missing some. V, J and clone size reflect that table, while D and trimming were determined from the DNA. The sample has about 530,000 clones; roughly 85% are singletons. This TCR was sampled from a middle-aged woman in good health. Some clones in this sample may be carry-over from other donors' samples. The specimen sequenced was PBMCs. The chain employs TRBV7-9 and TRBJ1-1, with a possible D match to TRBD1 (6 bases). The CDR3 coding sequence is TGTGCCAGCAGCAAATCGGGGGCGCGGGGGAACACTGAAGCTTTCTTT. This codes for CASSKSGARGNTEAFF.